A single sample is the source of the 10 T cell receptor beta chains below, sequenced in a study of T cell responses to AZD1222 COVID-19 vaccine. The method was immunoSEQ multiplex PCR; TCRdb's version includes in-frame clones alone and lacks a portion of them. The table lists more than 95,000 clones, 90% to 95% of them singletons. The input for sequencing was peripheral blood, taken on day 0 of AZD1222 vaccination. These receptors were obtained from an adult in good health.

This clone was seen more than once but under ten times. The chain has TRBV7-2 and TRBJ2-7; tentatively, D is TRBD1 (5 bases). The CDR3 totals 14 residues. CDR1 SGHTA and CDR2 FQGNSA come from the germline V gene. With 6 bases removed from V and 5 bases from J, the gap between germline ends came to 17 bases. The CDR3 region has the DNA TGTGCCAGCAGGCCTGGACACTCCTTCCACGAGCAGTACTTC. Encoded protein: CASRPGHSFHEQYF.

The chain has TRBV5-1 and TRBJ2-3, with TRBD2 identical over 8 bases. CDR3 length: 16 amino acids. With V trimmed by 0 bases and J by 2 bases, 5 bases remained unmatched. CDR1 is SGHRS and CDR2 is YFSETQ in the germline V gene. The CDR3 protein is CASSLVAGGFTDTQYF. DNA of the CDR3: TGCGCCAGCAGCTTGGTGGCGGGGGGATTCACAGATACGCAGTATTTT.

This clone came up a few times. V gene TRBV7-2 combines with J gene TRBJ2-7; D unresolved. The CDR3 runs to 14 residues. Between the trimmed V and J ends, which lost 3 bases and 0 bases, there was a span of 9 bases. Germline V lookup: CDR1 SGHTA, CDR2 FQGNSA. The CDR3 loop reads CASSLFLSSYEQYF. CDR3 DNA sequence: TGTGCCAGCAGCTTGTTCCTAAGCTCCTACGAGCAGTACTTC. Filled out from reference TRBV7-2 and TRBJ2-7, the complete variable domain reads GAGVSQSPSNKVTEKGKDVELRCDPISGHTALYWYRQSLGQGLEFLIYFQGNSAPDKSGLPSDRFSAERTGGSVSTLTIQRTQQEDSAVYLCASSLFLSSYEQYFGPGTRLTVT.

The chain joins TRBV28 to TRBJ2-7; no definite D call. Trimming left V 3 bases short and J 2 bases short, with 8 bases between. Germline V gene data show CDR1 as MDHEN and CDR2 as SYDVKM. The CDR3 length is 13 residues. CDR3 in DNA: TGTGCCAGCAGTTTGGTCAGCACCTACGAGCAGTACTTC. It yields the protein CASSLVSTYEQYF.

This clone was picked up one time. The V gene is TRBV19, the J gene TRBJ1-1, with D possibly being TRBD1 (5 bases). V dropped 7 bases and J dropped 11 bases, with 29 bases sitting between them. There are 16 residues in the CDR3. Germline V gives CDR1 LNHDA, CDR2 SQIVND (reference sequence). The CDR3 loop is CASNLRGGRGNQRAFF. The CDR3 DNA reads as TGTGCCAGTAACCTCCGCGGGGGACGCGGCAATCAGCGGGCTTTCTTT.

This clone was seen just once. The V call is TRBV9, the J call TRBJ1-2; D not resolved. The germline CDR1 and CDR2 sequences are SGDLS and YYNGEE. CDR3 length: 15 residues. V lost 3 bases and J 5 bases, leaving 17 bases between the germline ends. The CDR3 protein is CASSDSGTASYGYTF. CDR3 in DNA: TGTGCCAGCAGCGATAGTGGTACTGCATCTTATGGCTACACCTTC.

This chain joins TRBV7-2 and TRBJ1-1; no reliable D call. The CDR3 sequence is 13 residues long. Trimming pared 3 bases from V and 4 bases from J, leaving 9 bases between. The V gene's germline CDR1 is SGHTA and CDR2 FQGNSA. The CDR3 protein is CASSFREFTEAFF. Here the CDR3 DNA reads TGTGCCAGCAGCTTCCGGGAATTCACTGAAGCTTTCTTT.

The V gene is TRBV5-1, the J gene TRBJ2-1; D call uncertain. The CDR3 covers 13 residues. Germline loops: CDR1 SGHRS, CDR2 YFSETQ. With 0 bases removed from V and 3 bases from J, the gap between germline ends came to 4 bases. The CDR3 loop is CASSLANYNEQFF. The CDR3 DNA sequence: TGCGCCAGCAGCTTGGCTAACTACAATGAGCAGTTCTTC. The whole variable domain, filled in from reference TRBV5-1 and TRBJ2-1, reads KAGVTQTPRYLIKTRGQQVTLSCSPISGHRSVSWYQQTPGQGLQFLFEYFSETQRNKGNFPGRFSGRQFSNSRSEMNVSTLELGDSALYLCASSLANYNEQFFGPGTRLTVL.

The CDR3 reads CASSFQGAANQPQHF. The CDR3 DNA sequence: TGTGCCAGCAGTTTTCAGGGGGCCGCCAATCAGCCCCAGCATTTT. The chain joins TRBV27 to TRBJ1-5, with 8 bases lining up with TRBD1. Germline V lookup: CDR1 MNHEY, CDR2 SMNVEV (reference sequence). The J segment lost 3 bases and the V segment lost 3 bases, leaving 4 bases of the junction unmatched. This CDR3 is built from 15 residues.

The rearrangement joins TRBV19 to TRBJ2-7; 8 bases agree with TRBD2. There are 19 residues in the CDR3. V lost 1 base, J lost 3 bases, and 17 bases stayed unmatched. Per germline, CDR1 LNHDA and CDR2 SQIVND (reference sequence). CDR3 region: CASSIVGNIVGLGDYEQYF. In nucleotides, the CDR3 is TGTGCCAGTAGTATAGTTGGTAACATTGTGGGACTAGGAGACTACGAGCAGTACTTC. Based on the CDR3 plus reference TRBV19 and TRBJ2-7, the full variable domain is DGGITQSPKYLFRKEGQNVTLSCEQNLNHDAMYWYRQDPGQGLRLIYYSQIVNDFQKGDIAEGYSVSREKKESFPLTVTSAQKNPTAFYLCASSIVGNIVGLGDYEQYFGPGTRLTVT.